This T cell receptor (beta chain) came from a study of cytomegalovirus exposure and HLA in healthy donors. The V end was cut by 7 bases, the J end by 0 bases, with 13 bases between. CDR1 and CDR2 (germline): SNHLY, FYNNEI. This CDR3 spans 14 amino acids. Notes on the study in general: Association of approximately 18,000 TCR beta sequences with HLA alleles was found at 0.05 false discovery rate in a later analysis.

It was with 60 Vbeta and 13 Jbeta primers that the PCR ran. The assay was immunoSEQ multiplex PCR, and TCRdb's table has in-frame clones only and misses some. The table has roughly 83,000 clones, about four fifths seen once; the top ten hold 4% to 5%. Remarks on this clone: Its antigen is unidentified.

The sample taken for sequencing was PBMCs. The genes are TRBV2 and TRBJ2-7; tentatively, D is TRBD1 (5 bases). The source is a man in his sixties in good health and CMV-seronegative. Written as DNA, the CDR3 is TGTGCCAGCAACCTTGACAGAACCTCCTACGAGCAGTACTTC. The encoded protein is CASNLDRTSYEQYF.